The next 20 T cell receptor beta chains were all read from a single sample in a study of cytomegalovirus exposure and HLA in healthy donors. The PCR used 60 Vbeta and 13 Jbeta primers. TCRdb keeps only in-frame clones here, not all; method: immunoSEQ multiplex PCR. The sample shows 100,000 to 150,000 clones, approximately 74% of them seen only once. The material sequenced was PBMCs. The receptors derive from a male donor in good health and CMV-seronegative.

CDR3 sequence (DNA): TGTGCCAGCAGCTTCGGCGGGGGGGACGCCTACGAGCAGTACTTC. It yields the protein CASSFGGGDAYEQYF. The V and J genes are TRBV13 and TRBJ2-7, with TRBD2 matching 9 bases. Per germline, CDR1 PRHDT and CDR2 FYEKMQ (reference sequence). With V trimmed by 3 bases and J by 2 bases, 5 bases remained unmatched. This CDR3 comprises 15 residues.

The chain employs TRBV5-1 and TRBJ2-5, with a weak D call TRBD1 (5 bases). The CDR3 is 14 amino acids. Trimming left V 4 bases short and J 1 base short, with 11 bases between. Germline CDR1 is SGHRS and CDR2 is YFSETQ. The CDR3 loop is CASSPPDSQETQYF. DNA for the CDR3: TGCGCCAGCAGCCCCCCCGACAGCCAAGAGACCCAGTACTTC.

This clone was found once. J is TRBJ1-5 and V is TRBV2; tentatively, D is TRBD1 (6 bases). The germline gives CDR1 SNHLY, CDR2 FYNNEI. The CDR3 is made up of 14 amino acids. Deletions cut 5 bases from V and 7 bases from J, with 15 bases between. The CDR3 coding sequence is TGTGCCAGCAGTCTAACAGGGTATGGACAGCCCCAGCATTTT. It encodes CASSLTGYGQPQHF.

V gene TRBV29-1 combines with J gene TRBJ2-1; 9 bases map to TRBD2. Germline V gives CDR1 SQVTM, CDR2 ANQGSEA. CDR3 length: 18 amino acids. V was clipped by 0 bases and J by 0 bases; unmatched bases: 9. CDR3 in DNA: TGCAGCGTTGAAGATTGGATGACTAGCGGACTCTCCTACAATGAGCAGTTCTTC. It codes for CSVEDWMTSGLSYNEQFF.

The J gene is TRBJ2-5, the V gene TRBV5-1; 7 bases map to TRBD1. The germline V gene encodes CDR1 SGHRS and CDR2 YFSETQ. The V gene end was trimmed by 4 bases and the J gene end by 0 bases; junction bases not matched to a gene: 6. The CDR3 is 15 amino acids. The DNA of the CDR3 is TGCGCCAGCAGCCCCGGGACAGCCTACCAAGAGACCCAGTACTTC. Amino acids: CASSPGTAYQETQYF.

The DNA of the CDR3 is TGTGCCACCAGCAAAGGGACTAGCAGTTACAATGAGCAGTTCTTC. The encoded protein is CATSKGTSSYNEQFF. This chain connects TRBV15 to TRBJ2-1, with 9 positions matching TRBD2. V was clipped by 4 bases and J by 4 bases; unmatched bases: 5. This CDR3 has 15 residues. Per germline, CDR1 LNHNV and CDR2 YYDKDF (reference sequence).

The V gene is TRBV27, the J gene TRBJ2-1, with a tentative D call TRBD1 (6 bases). CDR1 MNHEY and CDR2 SMNVEV come from the germline V gene (reference sequence). Trimming shortened V by 5 bases and J by 1 base, and 21 bases separated the two germline ends. The CDR3 loop spans 18 amino acids. This CDR3 is CASSPSYLQGLSYNEQFF. CDR3 DNA: TGTGCCAGCAGTCCCTCCTACTTACAGGGTTTGTCCTACAATGAGCAGTTCTTC.

V usage is TRBV5-1 and J usage is TRBJ2-7, with 8 bases matching TRBD2. Germline loops: CDR1 SGHRS, CDR2 YFSETQ. V shed 0 bases and J 7 bases; nucleotides not matched to a gene: 0. The CDR3 sequence is 12 residues long. CDR3 residues: CASSLVAGEQYF. The DNA of the CDR3 is TGCGCCAGCAGCTTGGTAGCGGGAGAGCAGTACTTC.

The chain recombines TRBV7-9 with TRBJ2-2; TRBD1 agrees at 8 bases. The CDR3 sequence is 14 residues long. CDR1 SEHNR and CDR2 FQNEAQ come from the germline V gene (reference sequence). V dropped 5 bases and J dropped 4; count of bases not matched to a gene: 3. The CDR3 nucleotides are TGTGCCAGCAGCCCCGGACAGGGCACCGGGGAGCTGTTTTTT. Protein: CASSPGQGTGELFF.

The chain has TRBV4-2 and TRBJ1-4; D gene uncertain. Germline CDR1 is LGHNA and CDR2 is YNFKEQ. V lost 6 bases to trimming and J lost 3 bases, with 17 bases between them. The CDR3 spans 16 residues. For the CDR3, the DNA is TGTGCCAGCAGTTCCGATTTGAGGGCGGCTAATGAAAAACTGTTTTTT. The encoded protein is CASSSDLRAANEKLFF.

J is TRBJ2-1 and V is TRBV4-3; D perhaps matches TRBD2 (5 bases). The CDR3 spans 15 residues. The germline gives CDR1 LGHNA, CDR2 YSLEER. V gave up 1 base and J gave up 9 bases, with 16 bases separating them. In DNA form, the CDR3 reads TGCGCCAGCAGCCAAGGTCTCCCGCCCGGGGTTGAGCAGTTCTTC. Its protein is CASSQGLPPGVEQFF.

The J gene is TRBJ2-5, the V gene TRBV7-9; 12 nucleotides agree with TRBD2. This CDR3 comprises 15 residues. The germline CDR1 and CDR2 sequences are SEHNR and FQNEAQ (reference sequence). V shed 5 bases, J shed 5 bases, and the junction held 6 bases outside the gene matches. The CDR3 reads CASSKGLAGMETQYF. The DNA of the CDR3 is TGTGCCAGCAGCAAAGGACTAGCGGGAATGGAGACCCAGTACTTC.

The chain has TRBV7-2 and TRBJ2-7; tentatively, D is TRBD2 (6 bases). This CDR3 spans 15 amino acids. Trimming shortened V by 2 bases and J by 6 bases, and 17 bases separated the two germline ends. In germline, CDR1 is SGHTA, CDR2 FQGNSA. In nucleotides, the CDR3 is TGTGCCAGCAGCTTAAAGGGCGGGGCCTCTAGCGAGCAGTACTTC. Translating gives CASSLKGGASSEQYF.

The chain employs TRBV21-1 and TRBJ2-7; TRBD2, as called in the table, went unchecked against the DNA. TRBV21-1 is annotated as a pseudogene. The CDR3 consists of 17 residues. The CDR3 is CASSTRSLADSSYEQYF. As DNA, the CDR3 is TGTGCCAGCAGCACACGGTCACTAGCGGATAGCTCCTACGAGCAGTACTTC.

The J gene is TRBJ2-5, the V gene TRBV18; 11 bases agree with TRBD1. V trimming: 3 bases; J trimming: 5 bases; junction bases outside the gene matches: 5. The CDR3 runs 15 residues. Germline CDR1 KGHSH, CDR2 LQKENI. This CDR3 reads CASSPDRGLSETQYF. In nucleotides, the CDR3 is TGTGCCAGCTCACCGGACAGGGGGCTGTCCGAGACCCAGTACTTC.

This clone has a handful of counts. The V gene is TRBV6-4, the J gene TRBJ2-7, with 11 positions matching TRBD2. The CDR3 length is 16 residues. Losses at the gene ends were 4 bases for V and 4 bases for J; bases not matched to a gene: 9. Germline V gene sequence: CDR1 MRHNA, CDR2 SNTAGT. The CDR3 loop reads CASSVRGLAEIYEQYF. CDR3 coding DNA: TGTGCCAGCAGTGTAAGGGGACTAGCGGAGATATACGAGCAGTACTTC.

The chain links TRBV4-1 to TRBJ2-1; the D is unclear. The V end was cut by 0 bases, the J end by 0 bases, with 6 bases between. Germline V gives CDR1 MGHRA, CDR2 YSYEKL. This CDR3 spans 15 amino acids. The CDR3 loop is CASSQEESSYNEQFF. The CDR3, as DNA: TGCGCCAGCAGCCAAGAAGAGAGCTCCTACAATGAGCAGTTCTTC.

This rearrangement joins TRBV10-2 to TRBJ2-3; 10 bases align to TRBD2. The CDR3 consists of 14 residues. The trim removed 6 bases at V and 4 bases at J, leaving 4 bases unmatched. CDR1 WSHSY and CDR2 SAAADI come from the germline V gene. The CDR3 bases are TGCGCCAGCAGGCTAGCGGGGGCCGCAGATACGCAGTATTTT. This translates into CASRLAGAADTQYF.

This clone turned up a few times. V and J are TRBV6-6 and TRBJ2-7, with no clear D. This CDR3 has 13 amino acids. Germline CDR1 reads MNHNY; CDR2 reads SVGAGI (reference sequence). Trimming pared 0 bases from V and 7 bases from J, leaving 10 bases between. The CDR3 loop is CASSYSYWLEQYF. The CDR3 DNA is TGTGCCAGCAGTTACTCCTACTGGTTGGAGCAGTACTTC.

The J gene is TRBJ2-7, the V gene TRBV2; 13 bases match TRBD2. CDR3 length: 19 amino acids. Trimming removed 6 bases from V and 0 bases from J; junction bases left unmatched: 14. Germline V gene lookup returns CDR1 SNHLY and CDR2 FYNNEI. The CDR3 sequence is CASSAILAGGVLDSYEQYF. For the CDR3, the DNA is TGTGCCAGCAGCGCGATACTAGCGGGAGGGGTCCTCGACTCCTACGAGCAGTACTTC.